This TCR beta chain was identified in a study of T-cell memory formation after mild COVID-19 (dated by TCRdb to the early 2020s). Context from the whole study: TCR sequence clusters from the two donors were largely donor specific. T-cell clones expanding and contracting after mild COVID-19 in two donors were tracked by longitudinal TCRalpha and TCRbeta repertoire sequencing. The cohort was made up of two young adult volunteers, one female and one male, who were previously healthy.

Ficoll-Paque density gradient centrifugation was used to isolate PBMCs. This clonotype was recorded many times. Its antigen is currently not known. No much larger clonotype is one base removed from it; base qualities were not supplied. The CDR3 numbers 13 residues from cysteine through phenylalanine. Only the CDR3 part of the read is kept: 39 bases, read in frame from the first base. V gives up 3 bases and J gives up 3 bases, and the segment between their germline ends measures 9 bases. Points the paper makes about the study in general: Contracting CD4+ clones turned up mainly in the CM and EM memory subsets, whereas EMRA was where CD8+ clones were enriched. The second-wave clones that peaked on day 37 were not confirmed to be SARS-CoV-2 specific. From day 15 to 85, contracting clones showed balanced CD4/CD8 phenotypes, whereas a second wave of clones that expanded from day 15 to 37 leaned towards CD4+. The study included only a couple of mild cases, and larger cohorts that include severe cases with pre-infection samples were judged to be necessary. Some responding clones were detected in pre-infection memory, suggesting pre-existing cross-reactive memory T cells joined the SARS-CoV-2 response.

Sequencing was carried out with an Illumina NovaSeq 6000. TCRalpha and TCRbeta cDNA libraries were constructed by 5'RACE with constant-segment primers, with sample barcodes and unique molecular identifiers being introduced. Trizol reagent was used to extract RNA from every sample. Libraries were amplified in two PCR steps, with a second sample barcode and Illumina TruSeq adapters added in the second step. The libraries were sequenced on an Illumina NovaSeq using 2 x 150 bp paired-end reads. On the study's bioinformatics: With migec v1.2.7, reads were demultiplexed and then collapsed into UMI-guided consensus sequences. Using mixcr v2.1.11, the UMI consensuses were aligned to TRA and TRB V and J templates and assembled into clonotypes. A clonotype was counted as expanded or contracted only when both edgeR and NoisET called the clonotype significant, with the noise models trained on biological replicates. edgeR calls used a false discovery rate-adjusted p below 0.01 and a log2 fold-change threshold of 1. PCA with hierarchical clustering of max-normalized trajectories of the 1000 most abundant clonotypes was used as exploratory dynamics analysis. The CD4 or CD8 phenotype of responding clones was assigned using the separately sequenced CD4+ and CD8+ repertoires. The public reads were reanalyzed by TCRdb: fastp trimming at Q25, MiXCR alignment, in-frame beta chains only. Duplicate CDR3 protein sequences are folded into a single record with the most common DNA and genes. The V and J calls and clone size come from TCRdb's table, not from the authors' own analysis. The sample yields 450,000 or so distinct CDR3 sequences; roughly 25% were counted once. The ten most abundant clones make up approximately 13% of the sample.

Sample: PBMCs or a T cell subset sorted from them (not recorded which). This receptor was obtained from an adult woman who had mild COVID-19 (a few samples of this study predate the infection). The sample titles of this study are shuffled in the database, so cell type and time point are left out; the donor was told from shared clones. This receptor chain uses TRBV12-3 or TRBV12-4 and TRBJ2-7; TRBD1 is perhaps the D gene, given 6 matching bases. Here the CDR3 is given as CASSFGGRYEQYF. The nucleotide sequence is TGTGCCAGCAGTTTTGGGGGCCGCTACGAGCAGTACTTC.